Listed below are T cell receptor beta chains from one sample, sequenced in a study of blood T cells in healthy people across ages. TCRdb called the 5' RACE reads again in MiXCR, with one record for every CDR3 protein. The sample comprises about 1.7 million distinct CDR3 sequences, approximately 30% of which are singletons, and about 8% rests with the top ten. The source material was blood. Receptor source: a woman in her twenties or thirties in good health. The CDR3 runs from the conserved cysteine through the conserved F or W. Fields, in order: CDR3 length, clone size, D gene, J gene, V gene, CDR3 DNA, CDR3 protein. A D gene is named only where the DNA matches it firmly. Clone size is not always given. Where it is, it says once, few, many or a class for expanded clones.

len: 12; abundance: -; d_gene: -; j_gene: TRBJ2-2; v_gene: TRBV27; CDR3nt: TGTGCCAGCATGGGGGGCGCTGGGGAGCTGTTTTTT; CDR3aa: CASMGGAGELFF
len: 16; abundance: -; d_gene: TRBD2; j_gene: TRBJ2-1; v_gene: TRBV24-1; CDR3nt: TGTGCCACCAGTGATTCTACTAGCGGGATCTACAATGAGCAGTTCTTC; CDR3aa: CATSDSTSGIYNEQFF
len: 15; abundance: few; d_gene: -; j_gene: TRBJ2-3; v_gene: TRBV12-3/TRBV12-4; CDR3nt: TGTGCCAGCAGTTTACTCTCAGCATTGGGAGATACGCAGTATTTT; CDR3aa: CASSLLSALGDTQYF
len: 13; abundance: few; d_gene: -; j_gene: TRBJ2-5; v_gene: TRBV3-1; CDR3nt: TGTGCCAGCAGCCAGCTACTCTCCGGGACCCAGTACTTC; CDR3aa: CASSQLLSGTQYF
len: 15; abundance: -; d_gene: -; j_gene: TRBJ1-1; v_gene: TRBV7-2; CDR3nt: TGTGCCAGCAGCCCGACCTCCAGGGGTCACACTGAAGCTTTCTTT; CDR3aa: CASSPTSRGHTEAFF
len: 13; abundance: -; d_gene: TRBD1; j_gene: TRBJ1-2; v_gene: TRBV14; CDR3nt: TGTGCCAGCAGCGTGGACAGGCTCAGGGGCTACACCTTC; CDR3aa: CASSVDRLRGYTF
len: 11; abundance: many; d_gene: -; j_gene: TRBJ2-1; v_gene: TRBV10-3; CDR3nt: TGTGCCATCGGGGCTCGGAATGAGCAGTTCTTC; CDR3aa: CAIGARNEQFF
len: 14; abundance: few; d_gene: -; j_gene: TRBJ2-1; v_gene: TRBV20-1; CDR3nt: TGCAGGGCCGGGTTGGGGGTCTCCTACAATGAGCAGTTCTTC; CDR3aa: CRAGLGVSYNEQFF
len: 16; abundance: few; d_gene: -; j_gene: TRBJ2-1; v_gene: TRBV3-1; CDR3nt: TGTGCCAGCAGCCAAGTGTCAGGGGTCAACTACAATGAGCAGTTCTTC; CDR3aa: CASSQVSGVNYNEQFF
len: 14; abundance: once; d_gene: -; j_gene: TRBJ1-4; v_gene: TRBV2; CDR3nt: TGTGCCAGCAGTGAAGGACAGCGGGGTGAAAAACTGTTTTTT; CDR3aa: CASSEGQRGEKLFF
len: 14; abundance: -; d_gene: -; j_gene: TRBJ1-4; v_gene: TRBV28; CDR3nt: TGTGCCAGCATAGCCGGGACGCGGGTCGAAAAACGGTTTTTT; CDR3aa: CASIAGTRVEKRFF
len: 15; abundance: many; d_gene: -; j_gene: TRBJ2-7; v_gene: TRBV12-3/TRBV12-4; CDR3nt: TGTGCCAGCAGTCCCCGGGGCGGTGAAAGGGACGAGCAGTACTTC; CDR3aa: CASSPRGGERDEQYF
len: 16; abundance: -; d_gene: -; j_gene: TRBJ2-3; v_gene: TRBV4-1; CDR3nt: TGCGCCAGCAGCCAAGTGGGACTTCCGATCACAGATACGCAGTATTTT; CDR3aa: CASSQVGLPITDTQYF
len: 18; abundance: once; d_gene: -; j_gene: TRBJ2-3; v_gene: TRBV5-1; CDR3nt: TGCGCCAGCAGCTTGGGCCCGACAGACGGAAGTTTTTCAGATACGCAGTATTTT; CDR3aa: CASSLGPTDGSFSDTQYF
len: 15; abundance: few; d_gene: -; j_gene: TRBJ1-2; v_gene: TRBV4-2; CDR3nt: TGTGCCAGCAGCCAGAACCGGGACGGAGTTTATGGCTACACCTTC; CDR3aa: CASSQNRDGVYGYTF
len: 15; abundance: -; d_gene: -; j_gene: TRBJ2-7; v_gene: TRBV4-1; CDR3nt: TGCGCCAGCAGCCCCGCTGAGGGGGTTGCCTACGAGCAGTACTTC; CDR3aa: CASSPAEGVAYEQYF
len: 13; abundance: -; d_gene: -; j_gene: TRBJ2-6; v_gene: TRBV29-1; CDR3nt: TGCAGCGTTGAGTCCCCTGGGGCCAACGTCCCGACTTTC; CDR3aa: CSVESPGANVPTF
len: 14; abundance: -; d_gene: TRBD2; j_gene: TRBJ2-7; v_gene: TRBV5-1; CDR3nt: TGCGCCAGCAGCTTTGTAGCGGGGGGGCACGAGCAGTACTTC; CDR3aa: CASSFVAGGHEQYF
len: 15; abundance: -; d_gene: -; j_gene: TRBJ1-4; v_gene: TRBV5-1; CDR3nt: TGCGCCAGCAGCTTGGCGGCACCAACTAATGAAAAACTGTTTTTT; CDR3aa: CASSLAAPTNEKLFF
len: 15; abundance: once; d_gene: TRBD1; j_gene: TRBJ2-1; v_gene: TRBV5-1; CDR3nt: TGCGCCAACAGCTTGACAGGGGGTACGGGGGATGAGCAGTTCTTC; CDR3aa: CANSLTGGTGDEQFF